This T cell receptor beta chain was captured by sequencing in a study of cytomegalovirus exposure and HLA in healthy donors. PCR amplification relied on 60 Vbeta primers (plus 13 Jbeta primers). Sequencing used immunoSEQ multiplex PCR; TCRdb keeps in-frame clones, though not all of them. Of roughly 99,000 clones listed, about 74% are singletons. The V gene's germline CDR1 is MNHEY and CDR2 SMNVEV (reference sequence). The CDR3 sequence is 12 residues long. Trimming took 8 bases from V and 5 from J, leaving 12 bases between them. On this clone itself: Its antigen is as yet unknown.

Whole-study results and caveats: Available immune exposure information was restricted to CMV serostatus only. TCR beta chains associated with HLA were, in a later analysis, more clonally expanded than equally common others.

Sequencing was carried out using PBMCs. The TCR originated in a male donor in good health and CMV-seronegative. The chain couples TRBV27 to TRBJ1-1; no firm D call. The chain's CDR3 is CASGPGGTEAFF. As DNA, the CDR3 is TGTGCCAGCGGCCCAGGTGGGACTGAAGCTTTCTTT.